Sequencing of this T cell receptor beta chain was carried out in a study of regulatory T cells in long-lasting Graves disease (dated by TCRdb to the early 2020s). At the level of the whole study: To count as having persistent Graves' disease, a patient had to have received antithyroid drug treatment for over 5 years with TSH receptor autoantibodies remaining persistently positive. This study used TCR sequencing and RNA sequencing of peripheral blood to compare persistent Graves' disease patients against newly diagnosed Graves' disease patients. The study was registered as a clinical trial and conducted in China. TCR sequencing covered roughly 13 persistent and roughly 20 newly diagnosed Graves' disease patients, around 33 samples in total. On average, persistent Graves' disease patients in the clinical cohort had been on antithyroid drugs for around ten years. Study-wide findings and limitations: Compared with newly diagnosed patients, patients with persistent Graves' disease had lower TCR Shannon entropy and fewer highly expanded clones, which suggests clonal expansion. Sequencing and analysis were limited to the TCR beta chain. Persistent patients shared more public clonotypes among themselves (around 2,500) than newly diagnosed patients did (more than 950). Peripheral blood alone was examined, since thyroid tissue, which constituted the primary lesion, could not be accessed. As a limitation, the authors acknowledged that the small sample size may reduce accuracy.

The meaning of the sample's time point label: persistent/refractory GD, antithyroid drugs over 5 years with positive TRAb. For both TCR sequencing and RNA sequencing, RNA was extracted from PBMCs in TRIzol. The diagnosis of Graves' disease was made according to American Thyroid Association guidelines. Patients for the study were recruited at an endocrinology department in Xi'an, China. From each patient, around 9 milliliters of peripheral blood was collected into an EDTA anticoagulant tube. PBMCs were isolated by Ficoll Paque Plus density gradient separation without further T cell sorting. An Agilent 2100 Bioanalyzer and agarose gel were used to check RNA quality, and a NanoDrop 2000 was used to measure RNA concentration. The table lists this clonotype with many counts. What antigen it recognizes has not been identified. It has no much larger one-base neighbor in the sample; base qualities were not kept.

To prepare the library, multiplex PCR was applied. The listed sequencing device is Illumina HiSeq 4000. iRepertoire HTBI primers and Arm-PCR amplification of CDR3 regions were used to construct TCR beta libraries. Before sequencing, the PCR products went through gel purification. The authors' pipeline ran thus. Gene usage analysis of CDR3 amino acid clonotypes used the roughly 62 TRBV and around 14 TRBJ segments found across samples. COPE and FqMerger were used to merge the filtered high-quality paired reads into contigs. BLAST was used to align contigs to IMGT TRBV, TRBD and TRBJ reference genes, and CDR3 was defined according to IMGT. Any clonotype with a frequency above 0.1% was classified as a highly expanded clone. Repertoire diversity was measured by Shannon entropy, and V-J evenness by the Gini coefficient. Public clonotypes were defined as clonotypes shared by more than one individual. TCRdb passed the public sequencing reads through fastp at Q25 and MiXCR, retaining productive beta sequences. Each entry merges the rows of one CDR3 protein and shows their most common DNA and genes. It is TCRdb's table, rather than the study itself, that gives the V and J calls and clone size. The sample has 350,000 to 500,000 distinct CDR3 sequences on record, over 20% of them singletons. The ten most abundant clones make up over 11% of the sample.

This sample comprised peripheral blood mononuclear cells (PBMCs), obtained when the disease was refractory, from a patient treated with antithyroid drugs. This TCR was recovered from a female donor with Graves disease.

The DNA sequence is as follows: TGTGCCAGCAGCCCTGCGGACAGCTACTATGGCTACACCTTC. Translated, this gives CASSPADSYYGYTF. Recombination connected TRBV12-3 or TRBV12-4 to TRBJ1-2; the D segment could be TRBD1, given 6 matching bases. V gives up 6 bases and J gives up 3 bases, and the segment between their germline ends measures 14 bases. The CDR3 contains 14 residues, cysteine and phenylalanine counted. Of all the DNA, just the CDR3 is kept, 42 bases in frame from base 1.